One and the same sample provided the 9 T cell receptor beta chains below, sequenced in a study of OX40 agonist ivuxolimab in advanced cancers. The table came from immunoSEQ multiplex PCR; TCRdb's copy has only in-frame clones and leaves some out. The table records about 29,000 clones, 85% to 95% of them present only once. Sample: CD4+ or CD8+ T cells sorted from blood, taken in a trial of the OX40 agonist ivuxolimab. The receptors were sampled from an adult with an advanced solid tumor such as melanoma, head and neck, liver or kidney cancer.

The rearrangement uses TRBV6-5 and TRBJ1-2, with D possibly matching TRBD1 (6 bases). CDR1 and CDR2 from the germline V gene are MNHEY and SVGAGI. The CDR3 extends over 15 amino acids. With 5 bases removed from V and 8 bases from J, the gap between germline ends came to 21 bases. Here the CDR3 DNA reads TGTGCCAGCAGTCACAGGGTCCTCCCCATAAAAGGCTACACCTTC. This translates into CASSHRVLPIKGYTF.

The chain carries TRBV7-9 and TRBJ2-2; the D gene is possibly TRBD1 (6 bases). Trimming stripped 6 bases from V and 6 bases from J, with 8 bases between. The CDR3 has 12 amino acids. Germline V lookup: CDR1 SEHNR, CDR2 FQNEAQ (reference sequence). CDR3 amino acids: CASRQGSGELFF. CDR3 bases: TGTGCCAGCAGACAGGGATCCGGGGAGCTGTTTTTT.

The chain links TRBV5-6 to TRBJ2-5, with 7 bases fitting TRBD2. V shed 3 bases, J shed 3 bases, and the junction held 5 bases outside the gene matches. This CDR3 region has 14 residues. Germline CDR1 and CDR2: SGHDT and YYEEEE. The CDR3 nucleotides are TGTGCCAGCAGCTGGGGGACTATTAAAGAGACCCAGTACTTC. This encodes CASSWGTIKETQYF.

V gene TRBV9 combines with J gene TRBJ2-3, with TRBD2 matching 8 bases. This CDR3 region has 15 residues. Germline lookup yields CDR1 SGDLS and CDR2 YYNGEE. V dropped 4 bases and J dropped 6; count of bases not matched to a gene: 10. CDR3 residues: CASSPHQAGADTQYF. CDR3 nucleotides: TGTGCCAGCAGCCCGCACCAAGCGGGAGCGGATACGCAGTATTTT. The variable domain in full, completed from reference TRBV9 and TRBJ2-3, reads DSGVTQTPKHLITATGQRVTLRCSPRSGDLSVYWYQQSLDQGLQFLIQYYNGEERAKGNILERFSAQQFPDLHSELNLSSLELGDSALYFCASSPHQAGADTQYFGPGTRLTVL.

The chain recombines TRBV11-2 with TRBJ2-3; 8 nucleotides align to TRBD1. The J segment lost 0 bases and the V segment lost 3 bases, leaving 2 bases of the junction unmatched. Germline CDR1 reads SGHAT; CDR2 reads FQNNGV. This CDR3 spans 15 amino acids. The CDR3 spells CASSFDRGSTDTQYF. CDR3 sequence (DNA): TGTGCCAGCAGCTTCGACAGGGGAAGCACAGATACGCAGTATTTT.

The chain links TRBV18 to TRBJ1-1; no firm D call. V lost 3 bases, J lost 6 bases, and 8 bases lay in between. This CDR3 is 12 amino acids long. Germline V CDR1 and CDR2: KGHSH, LQKENI. The CDR3 nucleotides read TGTGCCAGCTCACCGGATGGACCTGAAGCTTTCTTT. This gives the protein CASSPDGPEAFF.

This clone appeared a single time. This chain connects TRBV7-8 to TRBJ1-5, with D uncertain. Trimming left V 1 base short and J 6 bases short, with 7 bases between. The V gene's germline CDR1 is SGHVS and CDR2 FQNEAQ. The CDR3 has 13 amino acids. Written as DNA, the CDR3 is TGTGCCAGCAGCTTAGGTCCCAGTCAGCCCCAGCATTTT. Its protein is CASSLGPSQPQHF.

The chain is built from TRBV19 and TRBJ1-5; D ambiguous. Germline lookup yields CDR1 LNHDA and CDR2 SQIVND (reference sequence). With 3 bases removed from V and 0 bases from J, the gap between germline ends came to 9 bases. There are 15 residues in the CDR3. CDR3 loop: CASSILQLSNQPQHF. Written as DNA, the CDR3 is TGTGCCAGTAGTATTCTCCAGCTTAGCAATCAGCCCCAGCATTTT.

This chain links TRBV4-1 with TRBJ1-6; 8 nucleotides align to TRBD1. V trimming: 0 bases; J trimming: 0 bases; junction bases outside the gene matches: 1. Per the germline V gene, CDR1 is MGHRA and CDR2 is YSYEKL. The CDR3 has 17 amino acids. The CDR3 loop is CASSQDDRGSYNSPLHF. The CDR3 nucleotides read TGCGCCAGCAGCCAAGACGACAGGGGCTCCTATAATTCACCCCTCCACTTT.